The 3 T cell receptor beta chains in this list originate from one sample, sequenced in a study of T cell responses to AZD1222 COVID-19 vaccine. Here immunoSEQ multiplex PCR was the method, and the copy in TCRdb shows in-frame clones only, minus some. Altogether 140,000 to 150,000 clones are present, approximately 85% being singletons, with the ten largest covering roughly 4.3%. The sequencing here drew on peripheral blood, taken on day 0 of MenACWY control vaccination. All receptors derive from an adult in good health.

The genes are TRBV6-6 and TRBJ2-5; D unresolved. This CDR3 region has 14 residues. V was cut by 2 bases and J by 1 base, with 8 bases left in between. Germline V lookup: CDR1 MNHNY, CDR2 SVGAGI (reference sequence). The CDR3 coding sequence is TGTGCCAGCAGTTACCGGCGAGGCCAAGAGACCCAGTACTTC. Translation: CASSYRRGQETQYF.

The chain recombines TRBV10-1 with TRBJ2-1, with 7 bases aligning to TRBD2. CDR3 length equals 14 residues. V shed 0 bases, J shed 5 bases, and the junction held 1 base outside the gene matches. CDR1 WNHNN and CDR2 SYGVQD come from the germline V gene (reference sequence). The CDR3, as DNA: TGCGCCAGCAGTGAGTCAGGGACTAACAATGAGCAGTTCTTC. It specifies CASSESGTNNEQFF.

V is TRBV5-5 and J is TRBJ1-4, with D hard to call. CDR3 length equals 15 residues. The V end was cut by 4 bases, the J end by 3 bases, with 13 bases between. Germline V gives CDR1 SGHKS, CDR2 YYEKEE (reference sequence). The CDR3 sequence is CASSPRRASNEKLFF. DNA for the CDR3: TGTGCCAGCAGCCCCCGGAGGGCTTCTAATGAAAAACTGTTTTTT.